This TCR beta chain was sequenced in a study of blood T cell repertoires in COVID-19. Across the whole study: Samples of COVID-19 (acute and convalescent) were obtained from the United States, Italy and Spain.

TCRdb keeps only in-frame clones here, not all; method: immunoSEQ multiplex PCR. This table has about 100,000 clones, just over 90% appearing once. Sequencing was performed on peripheral blood. The sequence was obtained from a man aged 55 to 70 with acute or convalescent COVID-19.

In nucleotides, the CDR3 is TGCGCCAGCTCCCAGGGGGCGGTGAACACTGAAGCTTTCTTT. It is translated as CASSQGAVNTEAFF. The chain couples TRBV4-1 to TRBJ1-1; 8 nucleotides line up with TRBD1. V shed 8 bases and J 0 bases; nucleotides not matched to a gene: 5. CDR1 is MGHRA and CDR2 is YSYEKL in the germline V gene. This CDR3 has 14 residues.